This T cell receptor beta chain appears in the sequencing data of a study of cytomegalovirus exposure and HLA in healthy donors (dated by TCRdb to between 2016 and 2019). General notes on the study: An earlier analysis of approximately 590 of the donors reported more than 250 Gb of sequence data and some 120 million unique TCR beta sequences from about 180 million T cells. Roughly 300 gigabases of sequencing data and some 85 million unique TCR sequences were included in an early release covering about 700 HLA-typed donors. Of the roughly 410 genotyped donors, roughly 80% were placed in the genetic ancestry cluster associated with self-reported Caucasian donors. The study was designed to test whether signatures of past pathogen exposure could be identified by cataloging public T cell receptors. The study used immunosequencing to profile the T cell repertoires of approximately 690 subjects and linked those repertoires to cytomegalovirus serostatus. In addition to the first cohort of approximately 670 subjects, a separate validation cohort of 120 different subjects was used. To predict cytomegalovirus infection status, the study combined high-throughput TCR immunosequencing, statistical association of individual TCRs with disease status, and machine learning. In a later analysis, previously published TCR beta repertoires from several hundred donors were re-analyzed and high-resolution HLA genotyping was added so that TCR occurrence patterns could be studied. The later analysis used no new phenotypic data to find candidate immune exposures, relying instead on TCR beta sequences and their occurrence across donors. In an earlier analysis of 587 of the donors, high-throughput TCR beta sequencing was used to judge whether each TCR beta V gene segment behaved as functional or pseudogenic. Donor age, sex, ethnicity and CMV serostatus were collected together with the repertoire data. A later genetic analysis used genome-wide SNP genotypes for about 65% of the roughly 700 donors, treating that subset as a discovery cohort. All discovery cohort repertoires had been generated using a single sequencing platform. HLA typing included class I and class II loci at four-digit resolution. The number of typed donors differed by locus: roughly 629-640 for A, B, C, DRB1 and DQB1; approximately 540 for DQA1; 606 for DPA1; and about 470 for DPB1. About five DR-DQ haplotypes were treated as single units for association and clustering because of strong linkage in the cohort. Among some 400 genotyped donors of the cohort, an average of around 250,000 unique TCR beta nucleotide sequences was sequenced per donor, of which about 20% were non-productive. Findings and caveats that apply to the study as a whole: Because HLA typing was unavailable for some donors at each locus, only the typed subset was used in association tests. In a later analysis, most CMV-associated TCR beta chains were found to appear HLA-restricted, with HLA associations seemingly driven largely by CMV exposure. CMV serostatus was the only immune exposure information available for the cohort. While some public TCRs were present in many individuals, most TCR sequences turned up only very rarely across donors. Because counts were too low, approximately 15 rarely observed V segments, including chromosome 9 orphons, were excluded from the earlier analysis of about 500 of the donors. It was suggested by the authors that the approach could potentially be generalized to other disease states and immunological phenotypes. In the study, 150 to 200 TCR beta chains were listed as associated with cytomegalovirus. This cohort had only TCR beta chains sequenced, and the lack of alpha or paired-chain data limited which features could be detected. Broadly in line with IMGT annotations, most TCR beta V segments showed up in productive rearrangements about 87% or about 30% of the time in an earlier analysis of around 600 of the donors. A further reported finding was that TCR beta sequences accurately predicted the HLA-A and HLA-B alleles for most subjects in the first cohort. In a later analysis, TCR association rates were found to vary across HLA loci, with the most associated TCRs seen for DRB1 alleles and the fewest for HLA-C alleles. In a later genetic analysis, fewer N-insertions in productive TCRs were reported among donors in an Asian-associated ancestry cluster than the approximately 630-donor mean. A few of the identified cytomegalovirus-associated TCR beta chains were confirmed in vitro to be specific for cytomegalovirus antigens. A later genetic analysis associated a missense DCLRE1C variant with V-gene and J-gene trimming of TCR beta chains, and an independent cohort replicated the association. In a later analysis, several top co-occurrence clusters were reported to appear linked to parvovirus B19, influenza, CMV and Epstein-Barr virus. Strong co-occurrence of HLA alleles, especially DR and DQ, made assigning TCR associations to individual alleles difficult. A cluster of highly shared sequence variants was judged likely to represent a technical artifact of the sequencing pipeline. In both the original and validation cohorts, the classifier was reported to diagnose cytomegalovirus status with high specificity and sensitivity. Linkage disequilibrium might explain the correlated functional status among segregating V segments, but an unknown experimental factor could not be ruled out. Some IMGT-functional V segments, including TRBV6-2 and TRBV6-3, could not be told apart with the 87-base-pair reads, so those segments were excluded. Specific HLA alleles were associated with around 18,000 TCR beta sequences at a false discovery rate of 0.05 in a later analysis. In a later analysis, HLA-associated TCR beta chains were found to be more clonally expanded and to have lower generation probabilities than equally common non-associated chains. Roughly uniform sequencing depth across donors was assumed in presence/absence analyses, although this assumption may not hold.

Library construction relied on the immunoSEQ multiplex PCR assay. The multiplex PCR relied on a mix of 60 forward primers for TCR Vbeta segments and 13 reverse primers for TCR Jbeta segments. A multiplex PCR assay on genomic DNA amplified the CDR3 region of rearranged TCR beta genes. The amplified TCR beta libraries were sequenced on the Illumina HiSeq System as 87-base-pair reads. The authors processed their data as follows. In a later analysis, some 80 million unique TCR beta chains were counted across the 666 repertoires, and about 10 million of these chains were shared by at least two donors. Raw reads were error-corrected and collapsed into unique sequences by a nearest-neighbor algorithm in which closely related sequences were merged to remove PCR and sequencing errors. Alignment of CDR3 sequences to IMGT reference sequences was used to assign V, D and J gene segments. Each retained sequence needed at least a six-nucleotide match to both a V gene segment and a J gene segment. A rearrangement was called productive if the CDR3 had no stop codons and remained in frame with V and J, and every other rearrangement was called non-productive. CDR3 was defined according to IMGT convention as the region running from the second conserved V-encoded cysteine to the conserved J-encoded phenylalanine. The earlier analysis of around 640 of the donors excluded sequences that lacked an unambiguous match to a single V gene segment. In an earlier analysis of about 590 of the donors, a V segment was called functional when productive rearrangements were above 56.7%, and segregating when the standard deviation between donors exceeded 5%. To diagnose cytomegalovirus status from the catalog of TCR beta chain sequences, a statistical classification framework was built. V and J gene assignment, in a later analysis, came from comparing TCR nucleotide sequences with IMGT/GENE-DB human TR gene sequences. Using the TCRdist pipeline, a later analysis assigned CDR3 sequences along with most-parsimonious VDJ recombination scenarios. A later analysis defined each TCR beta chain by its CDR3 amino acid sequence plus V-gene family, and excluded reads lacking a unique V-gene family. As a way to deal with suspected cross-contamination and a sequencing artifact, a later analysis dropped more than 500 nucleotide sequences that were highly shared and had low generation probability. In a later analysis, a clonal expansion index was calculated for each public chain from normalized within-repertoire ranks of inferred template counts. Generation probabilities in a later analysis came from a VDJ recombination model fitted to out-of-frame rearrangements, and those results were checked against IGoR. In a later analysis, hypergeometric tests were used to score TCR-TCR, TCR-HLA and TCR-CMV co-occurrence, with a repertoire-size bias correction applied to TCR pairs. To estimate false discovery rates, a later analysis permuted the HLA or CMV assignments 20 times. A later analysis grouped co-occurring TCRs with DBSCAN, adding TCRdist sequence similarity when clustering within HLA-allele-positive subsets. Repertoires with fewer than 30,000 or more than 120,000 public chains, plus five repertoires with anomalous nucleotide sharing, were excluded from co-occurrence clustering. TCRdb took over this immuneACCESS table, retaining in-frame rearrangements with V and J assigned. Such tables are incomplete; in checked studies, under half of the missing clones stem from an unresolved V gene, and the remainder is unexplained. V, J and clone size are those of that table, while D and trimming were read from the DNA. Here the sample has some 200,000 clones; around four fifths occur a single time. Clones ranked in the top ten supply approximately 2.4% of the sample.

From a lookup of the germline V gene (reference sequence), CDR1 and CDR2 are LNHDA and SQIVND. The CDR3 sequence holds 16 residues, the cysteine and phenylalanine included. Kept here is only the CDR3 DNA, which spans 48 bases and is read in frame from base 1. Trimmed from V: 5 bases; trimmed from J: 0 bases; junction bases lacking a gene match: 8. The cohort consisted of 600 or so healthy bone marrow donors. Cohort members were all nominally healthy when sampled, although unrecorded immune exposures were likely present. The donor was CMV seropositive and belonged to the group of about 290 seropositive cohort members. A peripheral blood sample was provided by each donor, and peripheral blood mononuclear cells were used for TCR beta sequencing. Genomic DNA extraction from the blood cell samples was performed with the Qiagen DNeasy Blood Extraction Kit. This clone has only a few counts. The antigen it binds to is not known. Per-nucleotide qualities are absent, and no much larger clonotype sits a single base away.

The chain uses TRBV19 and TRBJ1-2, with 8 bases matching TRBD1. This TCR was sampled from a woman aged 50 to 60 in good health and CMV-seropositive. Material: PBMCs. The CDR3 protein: CASSGDGTGANYGYTF. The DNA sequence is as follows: TGTGCCAGTAGTGGGGACGGGACAGGAGCTAACTATGGCTACACCTTC.